What follows is one T cell receptor beta chain and its context. The data are from a study of blood T cell repertoires in COVID-19. Turning to the study itself: Both acute and convalescent COVID-19 samples were obtained from the United States, Italy and Spain. Nucleic acid was either cDNA or gDNA, and it came from T cells, B-cell-depleted T cells, or PBMCs.

Per germline, CDR1 MGHRA and CDR2 YSYEKL. The CDR3 contains 17 residues. The trim removed 6 bases at V and 2 bases at J, leaving 9 bases unmatched. As processed by the authors: The authors estimated nucleated cell counts from reference gene primer amplification. Here immunoSEQ multiplex PCR was the method, and the copy in TCRdb shows in-frame clones only, minus some. V and J calls plus clone size are reproduced from that table; the DNA served to infer D and trimming. The data show fewer than 35,000 clones, 80% to 90% seen once. Sequenced material: peripheral blood. The chain uses TRBV4-1 and TRBJ2-2; 10 nucleotides align to TRBD2. This TCR came from an elderly man with acute or convalescent COVID-19. Here the CDR3 DNA reads TGCGCCAGCAGGCCAAGTACTAGCGGGGTAAACACCGGGGAGCTGTTTTTT. Translated: CASRPSTSGVNTGELFF.